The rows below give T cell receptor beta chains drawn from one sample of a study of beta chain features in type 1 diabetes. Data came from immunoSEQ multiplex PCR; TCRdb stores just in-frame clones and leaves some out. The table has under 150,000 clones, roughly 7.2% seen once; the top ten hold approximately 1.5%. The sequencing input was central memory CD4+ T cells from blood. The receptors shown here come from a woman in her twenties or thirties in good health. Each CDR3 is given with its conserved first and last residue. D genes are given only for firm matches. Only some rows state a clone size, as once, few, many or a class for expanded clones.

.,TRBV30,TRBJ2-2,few,CAWTWGRGTGELFF,TGTGCCTGGACCTGGGGTAGGGGGACCGGGGAGCTGTTTTTT
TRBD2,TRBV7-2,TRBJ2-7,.,CASRGPGTSGSFGYEQYF,TGTGCCAGCAGGGGCCCCGGGACTAGCGGGAGTTTTGGCTACGAGCAGTACTTC
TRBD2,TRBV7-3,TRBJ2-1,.,CASSFGGTSGTKQFF,TGTGCCAGCAGCTTCGGCGGGACTAGCGGGACTAAGCAGTTCTTC
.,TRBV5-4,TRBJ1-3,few,CASSYDRVGNTIYF,TGTGCCAGCAGCTACGACAGAGTTGGAAACACCATATATTTT
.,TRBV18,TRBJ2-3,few,CASSPPTRQKSTDTQYF,TGTGCCAGCTCACCACCGACCCGACAGAAGAGCACAGATACGCAGTATTTT
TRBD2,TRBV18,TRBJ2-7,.,CASSPFRPGLATYEQYF,TGTGCCAGCTCACCGTTCCGCCCGGGACTAGCGACATACGAGCAGTACTTC
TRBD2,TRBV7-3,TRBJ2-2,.,CASSLIGSGGLFF,TGTGCCAGCAGCTTAATCGGGTCGGGAGGGCTGTTTTTT
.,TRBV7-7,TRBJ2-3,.,CASSFRQGTDTQYF,TGTGCTAGCAGCTTCCGACAGGGCACAGATACGCAGTATTTT
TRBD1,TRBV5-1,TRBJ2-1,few,CASTTTGGTNEQFF,TGCGCCAGCACCACGACAGGGGGTACCAATGAGCAGTTCTTC
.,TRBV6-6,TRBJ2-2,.,CASSVGGLNTGELFF,TGTGCCAGCAGTGTCGGGGGACTTAACACCGGGGAGCTGTTTTTT
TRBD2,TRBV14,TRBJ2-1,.,CASSQAGGYYNEQFF,TGTGCCAGCAGCCAAGCGGGAGGCTACTACAATGAGCAGTTCTTC
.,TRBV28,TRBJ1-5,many,CASSSLQGNQPQHF,TGTGCCAGCAGTTCACTCCAGGGAAATCAGCCCCAGCATTTT
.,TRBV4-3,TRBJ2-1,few,CASSRKDYYGSYNEQFF,TGCGCCAGCAGCCGAAAAGACTACTACGGCTCCTACAATGAGCAGTTCTTC
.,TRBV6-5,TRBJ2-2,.,CASSRGGYTGELFF,TGTGCCAGCTCTCGCGGTGGTTACACCGGGGAGCTGTTTTTT
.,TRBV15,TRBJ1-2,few,CATSNFAGTNYGYTF,TGTGCCACCAGCAACTTTGCCGGGACAAACTATGGCTACACCTTC
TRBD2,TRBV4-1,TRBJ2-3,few,CASSQVSSGLQTDTQYF,TGCGCCAGCAGCCAAGTATCTAGCGGACTACAGACAGATACGCAGTATTTT
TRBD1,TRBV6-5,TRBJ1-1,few,CASSSRTGGTEAFF,TGTGCCAGCAGTTCTCGGACAGGGGGCACTGAAGCTTTCTTT
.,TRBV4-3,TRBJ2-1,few,CASSQEQSVVNEQFF,TGCGCCAGCAGCCAAGAACAGTCGGTGGTCAATGAGCAGTTCTTC